The rows below give T cell receptor beta chains drawn from one sample of a study of cytomegalovirus exposure and HLA in healthy donors. Libraries were prepared by immunoSEQ multiplex PCR; TCRdb keeps only in-frame clonotypes and omits some of them. The listing records some 47,000 clones. The sequenced sample was PBMCs. The receptor source for this set is a woman aged 40-49 years in good health and CMV-seronegative. The CDR3 runs from the conserved cysteine through the conserved F or W. Fields, in order: J gene, V gene, D gene, CDR3 protein, CDR3 DNA. The D gene is left open where the match is weak.

TRBJ1-4 TRBV6-1 TRBD1 CASSHPGQGDEKLFF TGTGCCAGCAGCCATCCGGGACAGGGAGATGAAAAACTGTTTTTT
TRBJ1-3 TRBV19 NA CATAEGSGNTIYF TGTGCCACCGCGGAGGGCTCTGGAAACACCATATATTTT
TRBJ2-1 TRBV9 TRBD1 CASSVGGQGAQAEQFF TGTGCCAGCAGCGTAGGGGGACAGGGGGCTCAGGCTGAGCAGTTCTTC
TRBJ1-2 TRBV9 NA CASSPGSDSRSYTF TGTGCCAGCAGCCCTGGATCCGACTCCCGGAGCTACACCTTC
TRBJ1-1 TRBV25-1 NA CASSRGLGDTEAFF TGTGCCAGCAGTCGGGGGTTGGGGGACACTGAAGCTTTCTTT
TRBJ2-7 TRBV29-1 NA CSARTQESSYEQYF TGCAGCGCAAGAACACAGGAGAGCTCCTACGAGCAGTACTTC
TRBJ1-2 TRBV6-4 TRBD1 CASNTDWDRGEPTF TGTGCCAGCAATACGGATTGGGACAGGGGGGAACCTACCTTC
TRBJ1-5 TRBV9 NA CASSPRRGDSNQPQHF TGTGCCAGCAGCCCACGTCGTGGAGATAGCAATCAGCCCCAGCATTTT
TRBJ2-4 TRBV21-1 NA CASSKSGRNIQYF TGTGCCAGCAGCAAAAGTGGCAGAAACATTCAGTACTTC
TRBJ2-3 TRBV5-4 TRBD2 CASSLELAVSTDTQYF TGTGCCAGCAGCTTGGAACTAGCGGTTAGCACAGATACGCAGTATTTT
TRBJ2-1 TRBV4-2 TRBD2 CASSRPFGGGAAYNEQFF TGTGCCAGCAGCCGGCCTTTTGGCGGGGGGGCCGCCTACAATGAGCAGTTCTTC
TRBJ1-2 TRBV18 NA CASSPADAGGYTF TGTGCCAGCTCACCGGCTGACGCGGGGGGCTACACCTTC
TRBJ2-5 TRBV5-6 NA CASSSGTTSRETQYF TGTGCCAGCAGCTCCGGGACAACCTCGAGGGAGACCCAGTACTTC
TRBJ2-3 TRBV19 TRBD1 CASSLGQGRDTQYF TGTGCCAGTAGTCTTGGACAGGGAAGAGATACGCAGTATTTT
TRBJ2-4 TRBV12-5 TRBD2 CASGPGIAGGRVKNIQYF TGTGCTAGTGGTCCCGGGATAGCGGGGGGAAGGGTCAAAAACATTCAGTACTTC
TRBJ2-1 TRBV11-2 NA CASSYGSYNEQFF TGTGCCAGCAGCTACGGCTCCTACAATGAGCAGTTCTTC
TRBJ1-2 TRBV27 NA CASSLQEYGYGYTF TGTGCCAGCAGTTTACAGGAATATGGCTATGGCTACACCTTC
TRBJ2-3 TRBV4-2 TRBD2 CASSQAGTSGVVDTQYF TGTGCCAGCAGCCAAGCGGGGACTAGCGGGGTGGTGGATACGCAGTATTTT
TRBJ2-7 TRBV7-9 NA CASSSPPGGPQNSEQYF TGTGCCAGCAGCTCCCCTCCCGGGGGGCCGCAAAACTCCGAGCAGTACTTC
TRBJ1-2 TRBV10-3 NA CAIRMTGWYGYTF TGTGCCATCAGAATGACAGGCTGGTATGGCTACACCTTC
TRBJ2-2 TRBV6-5 NA CASSRRDTNTGELFF TGTGCCAGCAGCCGCCGGGACACGAACACCGGGGAGCTGTTTTTT
TRBJ2-3 TRBV6-1 NA CASSELQNTDTQYF TGTGCCAGCAGTGAATTACAGAACACAGATACGCAGTATTTT